This T cell receptor (beta chain) appears in the sequencing data of a study of human T cells and chemical hapten exposure. The time point here: patch test 2, 6 weeks after DPC sensitization. Stated treatment: therapeutic diphenylcyclopropenone sensitization with weekly scalp DPC. This clonotype has just a few counts. Germline-derived CDR1 and CDR2 are LNHDA and SQIVND (reference sequence). The CDR3 totals 15 residues. V was pared by 4 bases and J by 2 bases, with 7 bases of the junction left unmatched. TCRdb re-called the RACE reads through MiXCR, storing one row per CDR3 protein. The table includes 75,000 to 95,000 distinct CDR3 sequences, approximately 9.9% detected once.

Sequenced material: whole blood, taken in connection with sensitization to the hapten diphenylcyclopropenone (DPC). This TCR came from a man aged 35 to 55 with alopecia areata. Some clones in this sample may be carry-over from other donors' samples. This sequence joins TRBV19 and TRBJ2-7; 8 nucleotides line up with TRBD2. In DNA, the CDR3 is TGTGCCAGTAGTACCACCGGGACTAGGGCCTACGAGCAGTACGTC. This gives the protein CASSTTGTRAYEQYV.